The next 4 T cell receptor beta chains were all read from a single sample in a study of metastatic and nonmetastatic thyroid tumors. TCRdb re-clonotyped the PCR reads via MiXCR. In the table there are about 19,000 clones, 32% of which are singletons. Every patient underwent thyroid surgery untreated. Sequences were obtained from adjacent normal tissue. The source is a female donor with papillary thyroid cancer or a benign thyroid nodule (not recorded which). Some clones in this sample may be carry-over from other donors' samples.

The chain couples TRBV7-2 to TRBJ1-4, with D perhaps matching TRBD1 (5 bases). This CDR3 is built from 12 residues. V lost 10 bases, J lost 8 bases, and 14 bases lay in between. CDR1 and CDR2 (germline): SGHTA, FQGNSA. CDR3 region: CATRGGGEKLFF. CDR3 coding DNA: TGTGCCACCCGGGGCGGGGGAGAAAAACTGTTTTTT. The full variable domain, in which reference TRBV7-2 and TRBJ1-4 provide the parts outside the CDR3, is GAGVSQSPSNKVTEKGKDVELRCDPISGHTALYWYRQSLGQGLEFLIYFQGNSAPDKSGLPSDRFSAERTGGSVSTLTIQRTQQEDSAVYLCATRGGGEKLFFGSGTQLSVL.

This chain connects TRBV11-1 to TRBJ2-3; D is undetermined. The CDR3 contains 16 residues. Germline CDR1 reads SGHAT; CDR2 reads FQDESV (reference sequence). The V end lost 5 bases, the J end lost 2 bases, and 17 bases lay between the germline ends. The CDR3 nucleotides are TGTGCCAGCAGCCGAAACCCGGGTGGTGACACAGATACGCAGTATTTT. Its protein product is CASSRNPGGDTDTQYF.

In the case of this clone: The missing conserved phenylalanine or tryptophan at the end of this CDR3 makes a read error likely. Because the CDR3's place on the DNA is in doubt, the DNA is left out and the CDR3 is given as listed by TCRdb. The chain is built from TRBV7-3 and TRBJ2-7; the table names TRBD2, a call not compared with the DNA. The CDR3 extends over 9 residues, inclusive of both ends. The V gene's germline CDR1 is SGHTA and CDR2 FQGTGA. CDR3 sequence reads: CASSPRTSG.

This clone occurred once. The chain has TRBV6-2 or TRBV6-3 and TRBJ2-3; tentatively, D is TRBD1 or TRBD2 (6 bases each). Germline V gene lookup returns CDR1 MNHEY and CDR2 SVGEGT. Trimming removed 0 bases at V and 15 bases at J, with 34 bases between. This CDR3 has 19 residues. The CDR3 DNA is TGTGCCAGCAGTTACTCGGCGTGGGGGGCCCCCTCCCCCACAGATACGAAATATTTT. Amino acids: CASSYSAWGAPSPTDTKYF.